Shown below are 24 T cell receptor beta chains from a single sample sequenced in a study of CD8 T cell repertoires and HIV-1 epitope variants. Repertoires were generated with immunoSEQ multiplex PCR, while TCRdb's copy carries only in-frame clones and drops some. In the table there are some 100,000 clones, 74% of which are singletons. Source material: uncultured baseline CD8+ T cells from peripheral blood mononuclear cells (PBMCs). These receptors all come from a male donor with HIV.

The chain employs TRBV30 and TRBJ1-2; perhaps TRBD1 as D (5 bases). The CDR3 has 11 amino acids. V was clipped by 8 bases and J by 3 bases, with 10 bases between them. The germline V gene encodes CDR1 GTSNPN and CDR2 SVGIG (reference sequence). The CDR3 protein is CAGGTYYGYTF. The CDR3 region has the DNA TGTGCCGGCGGGACCTACTATGGCTACACCTTC.

The chain carries TRBV15 and TRBJ1-1; TRBD1 matches 8 bases. This CDR3 has 12 residues. V lost 4 bases to trimming and J lost 11 bases; unmatched junction nucleotides: 6. Germline V CDR1 and CDR2: LNHNV, YYDKDF (reference sequence). The CDR3 reads CATSIRTGSAFF. The CDR3 nucleotides are TGTGCCACCAGCATCAGGACAGGGTCGGCTTTCTTT. The variable domain in full, completed from reference TRBV15 and TRBJ1-1, reads DAMVIQNPRYQVTQFGKPVTLSCSQTLNHNVMYWYQQKSSQAPKLLFHYYDKDFNNEADTPDNFQSRRPNTSFCFLDIRSPGLGDTAMYLCATSIRTGSAFFGQGTRLTVV.

The J gene is TRBJ2-1, the V gene TRBV7-2; D is perhaps TRBD1 (6 bases). This CDR3 comprises 16 residues. Per germline, CDR1 SGHTA and CDR2 FQGNSA. The germline V and J ends were trimmed by 1 base and 6 bases, with 16 bases remaining between them. In nucleotides, the CDR3 is TGTGCCAGCAGCTTAGTAAGCACAGGGAGTGGCAATGAGCAGTTCTTC. Translation gives CASSLVSTGSGNEQFF.

The rearrangement uses TRBV4-3 and TRBJ1-2, with 10 bases matching TRBD1. In germline, CDR1 is LGHNA, CDR2 YSLEER. The CDR3 covers 20 residues. V lost 0 bases and J lost 0; bases outside the gene matches: 13. The CDR3 nucleotides read TGCGCCAGCAGCCAAGACGTCCTGACAGGGGGCTCCATCGCTAACTATGGCTACACCTTC. It is translated as CASSQDVLTGGSIANYGYTF.

This clone was counted a single time. The chain recombines TRBV6-5 with TRBJ2-7; D tentatively reads TRBD1 or TRBD2 (5 bases each). Trimming pared 2 bases from V and 2 bases from J, leaving 7 bases between. Germline loops: CDR1 MNHEY, CDR2 SVGAGI. This CDR3 contains 13 residues. The CDR3: CASSYRDPYEQYF. CDR3 bases: TGTGCCAGCAGTTACCGGGACCCCTACGAGCAGTACTTC.

This chain joins TRBV11-3 and TRBJ2-7, with D possibly being TRBD2 (5 bases). V lost 0 bases to trimming and J lost 7 bases, with 19 bases between them. The germline CDR1 and CDR2 sequences are SGHNT and YENEEA. The CDR3 is 16 amino acids. CDR3 nucleotide sequence: TGTGCCAGCAGCTTAGATAGACTACTTCCTTCGGGGGAGCAGTACTTC. Its protein product is CASSLDRLLPSGEQYF.

Here the CDR3 DNA reads TGTGCCTGGAGTGTTTCGACTAGCGGGAATGAGCAGTTCTTC. Its translation: CAWSVSTSGNEQFF. V is TRBV30 and J is TRBJ2-1; TRBD2 matches 10 bases. Germline V gene data show CDR1 as GTSNPN and CDR2 as SVGIG (reference sequence). Trimming removed 0 bases from V and 7 bases from J; junction bases left unmatched: 3. There are 14 residues in the CDR3.

J is TRBJ1-5 and V is TRBV5-1; a weak D match, TRBD1 (5 bases). V was pared by 4 bases and J by 7 bases, with 15 bases between. Per germline, CDR1 SGHRS and CDR2 YFSETQ. This CDR3 has 14 amino acids. This CDR3 reads CASSPGQGRQPQHF. Written as DNA, the CDR3 is TGCGCCAGCAGCCCCGGACAAGGAAGACAGCCCCAGCATTTT.

The rearrangement links TRBV2 to TRBJ1-6; D is perhaps TRBD1 (5 bases). V lost 11 bases, J lost 7 bases, and 21 bases lay in between. CDR3 length: 15 residues. Germline CDR1 SNHLY, CDR2 FYNNEI. CDR3 bases: TGTGCCCGAAGCTCTGAGACAGATCTCAATTCACCCCTCCACTTT. Protein product: CARSSETDLNSPLHF.

The chain employs TRBV30 and TRBJ1-2; possibly TRBD1 for D (5 bases). V dropped 3 bases and J dropped 10 bases, with 15 bases sitting between them. Per germline, CDR1 GTSNPN and CDR2 SVGIG (reference sequence). This CDR3 spans 12 amino acids. The CDR3 sequence is CAWSDPARAYTF. CDR3 nucleotides: TGTGCCTGGAGCGACCCCGCCAGGGCCTACACCTTC.

The J gene is TRBJ2-7, the V gene TRBV7-8; 13 bases are a match to TRBD2. Germline V gene sequence: CDR1 SGHVS, CDR2 FQNEAQ. V was pared by 1 base and J by 4 bases, with 1 base of the junction left unmatched. The CDR3 runs 15 residues. In nucleotides, the CDR3 is TGTGCCAGCAGCTTAGGGACTAGCGGGAGTTACGAGCAGTACTTC. Amino acid sequence: CASSLGTSGSYEQYF.

The chain recombines TRBV7-6 with TRBJ1-5; 8 nucleotides match TRBD1. The CDR3 runs 14 residues. In germline, CDR1 is SGHVS, CDR2 FNYEAQ. V was clipped by 2 bases and J by 4 bases; unmatched bases: 1. The CDR3 DNA is TGTGCCAGCAGCTTACAGGGGGCAAATCAGCCCCAGCATTTT. It codes for CASSLQGANQPQHF. Full variable domain (remainder filled in from reference TRBV7-6 and TRBJ1-5): GAGVSQSPRYKVTKRGQDVALRCDPISGHVSLYWYRQALGQGPEFLTYFNYEAQQDKSGLPNDRFSAERPEGSISTLTIQRTEQRDSAMYRCASSLQGANQPQHFGDGTRLSIL.

The CDR3 region is CASSWTGTALFF. CDR3 coding DNA: TGTGCCAGCAGTTGGACCGGGACAGCGCTGTTTTTT. This chain connects TRBV2 to TRBJ1-4, with 7 nucleotides matching TRBD1. The CDR3 covers 12 residues. Germline loops: CDR1 SNHLY, CDR2 FYNNEI. The V gene end was trimmed by 5 bases and the J gene end by 14 bases; junction bases not matched to a gene: 8.

V and J are TRBV5-6 and TRBJ2-2; D is unresolved. The V and J ends lost 1 base and 3 bases respectively, with 4 bases between them. Germline lookup yields CDR1 SGHDT and CDR2 YYEEEE. The CDR3 loop spans 13 amino acids. Written as DNA, the CDR3 is TGTGCCAGCAGCTTGCGTTACACCGGGGAGCTGTTTTTT. The encoded protein is CASSLRYTGELFF. Complete variable domain (other parts from reference TRBV5-6 and TRBJ2-2): DAGVTQSPTHLIKTRGQQVTLRCSPKSGHDTVSWYQQALGQGPQFIFQYYEEEERQRGNFPDRFSGHQFPNYSSELNVNALLLGDSALYLCASSLRYTGELFFGEGSRLTVL.

The chain couples TRBV28 to TRBJ1-2; D gene uncertain. CDR3 length equals 14 residues. Trimming took 2 bases from V and 5 from J, leaving 12 bases between them. The germline CDR1 and CDR2 sequences are MDHEN and SYDVKM. The CDR3 region has the DNA TGTGCCAGCAGTTTACGGGGAGTTGGGTATGGCTACACCTTC. Translated, it gives CASSLRGVGYGYTF.

The chain couples TRBV27 to TRBJ2-4; D is unresolved. This CDR3 has 14 residues. The V gene lost 4 bases and the J gene lost 5 bases, with 12 bases spanning the gap. Germline lookup yields CDR1 MNHEY and CDR2 SMNVEV (reference sequence). CDR3 amino acids: CASSSRPIQNIQYF. As DNA, the CDR3 is TGTGCCAGCAGTTCCCGGCCCATACAAAACATTCAGTACTTC.

The chain joins TRBV9 to TRBJ2-5, with TRBD2 matching over 7 bases. In germline, CDR1 is SGDLS, CDR2 YYNGEE. The CDR3 is 13 residues long. V lost 7 bases, J lost 2 bases, and 5 bases stayed unmatched. CDR3 in DNA: TGTGCCAGCCGGGGGACTAATCAAGAGACCCAGTACTTC. This codes for CASRGTNQETQYF.

The gene calls are TRBV29-1 and TRBJ2-5, with no clear D. V was clipped by 3 bases and J by 4 bases, with 15 bases between them. The CDR3 is 14 amino acids. Germline-derived CDR1 and CDR2 are SQVTM and ANQGSEA. Written as DNA, the CDR3 is TGCAGCGTTGACAGGCAACCATTTGTAGAGACCCAGTACTTC. The encoded protein is CSVDRQPFVETQYF.

The J gene is TRBJ1-3, the V gene TRBV5-6, with D unresolved. Germline values: CDR1 SGHDT, CDR2 YYEEEE. V was trimmed by 0 bases and J by 0 bases, leaving 7 bases between them. This CDR3 is built from 15 residues. CDR3 sequence: CASSLGGNSGNTIYF. Written as DNA, the CDR3 is TGTGCCAGCAGCTTGGGCGGGAACTCTGGAAACACCATATATTTT.

V gene TRBV5-1 combines with J gene TRBJ2-5; TRBD2 agrees at 9 bases. The V segment lost 1 base and the J segment 5 bases; nucleotides outside the gene matches: 9. This CDR3 has 16 residues. Germline loops: CDR1 SGHRS, CDR2 YFSETQ. The CDR3 is CASSLNSGGGYETQYF. In DNA, the CDR3 is TGCGCCAGCAGCTTGAATAGCGGGGGAGGTTACGAGACCCAGTACTTC.

The chain has TRBV11-3 and TRBJ2-1; 9 bases line up with TRBD1. The V gene's germline CDR1 is SGHNT and CDR2 YENEEA. Trimming cost V 1 base and J 6 bases; bases outside gene matches: 1. This CDR3 has 14 residues. The CDR3 DNA reads TGTGCCAGCAGCTTAGGACAGGGGGGCAATGAGCAGTTCTTC. Its protein is CASSLGQGGNEQFF.

The rearrangement uses TRBV19 and TRBJ1-4; D is possibly TRBD1 (5 bases). The length of the CDR3 is 14 residues. The V end lost 9 bases, the J end lost 3 bases, and 14 bases lay between the germline ends. Germline CDR1 is LNHDA and CDR2 is SQIVND (reference sequence). CDR3 sequence reads: CARGLGQPNEKLFF. CDR3 bases: TGTGCCAGGGGACTCGGGCAGCCTAATGAAAAACTGTTTTTT.

J is TRBJ1-2 and V is TRBV7-3; D is undetermined. Germline CDR1 and CDR2: SGHTA and FQGTGA. The CDR3 is made up of 15 amino acids. The ends were cut back, 5 bases at V and 6 bases at J, with 19 bases in the middle. CDR3 sequence reads: CASSITEGGTDGYTF. The CDR3 bases are TGTGCCAGCAGCATCACAGAGGGTGGTACGGATGGCTACACCTTC.

This chain joins TRBV5-1 and TRBJ2-3; 8 positions agree with TRBD2. V shed 1 base, J shed 4 bases, and the junction held 5 bases outside the gene matches. CDR3 length: 15 amino acids. Germline CDR1 is SGHRS and CDR2 is YFSETQ. CDR3 sequence: CASSLTGGASDTQYF. The CDR3 bases are TGCGCCAGCAGCTTGACCGGGGGGGCATCAGATACGCAGTATTTT.